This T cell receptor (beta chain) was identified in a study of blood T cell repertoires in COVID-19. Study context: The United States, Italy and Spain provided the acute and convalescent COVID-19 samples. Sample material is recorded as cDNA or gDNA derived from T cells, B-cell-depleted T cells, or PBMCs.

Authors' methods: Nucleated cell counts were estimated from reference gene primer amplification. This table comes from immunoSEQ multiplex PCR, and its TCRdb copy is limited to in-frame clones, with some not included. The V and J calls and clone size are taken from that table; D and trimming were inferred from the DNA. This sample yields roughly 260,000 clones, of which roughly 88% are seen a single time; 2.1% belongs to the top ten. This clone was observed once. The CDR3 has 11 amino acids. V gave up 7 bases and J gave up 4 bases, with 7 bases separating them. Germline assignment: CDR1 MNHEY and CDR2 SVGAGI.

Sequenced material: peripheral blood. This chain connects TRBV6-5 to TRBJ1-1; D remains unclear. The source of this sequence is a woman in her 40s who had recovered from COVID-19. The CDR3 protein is CASTRGTEAFF. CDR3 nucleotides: TGTGCCAGCACCCGGGGCACTGAAGCTTTCTTT.